The 17 T cell receptor beta chains presented below share a single source sample, sequenced in a study of CDR3 diversity in severe acne. TCRdb reanalysed the PCR reads using MiXCR and keeps one entry per CDR3 protein. The data contain about 97,000 distinct CDR3 sequences, 51% of them singletons. The sequencing sample was made of blood. The receptors come from a male donor with acne.

The gene calls are TRBV20-1 and TRBJ2-1; 13 bases map to TRBD2. CDR1 and CDR2 from the germline V gene are DFQATT and SNEGSKA (reference sequence). The CDR3 is 16 amino acids. Trimming took 0 bases from V and 7 from J; bases not matched to a gene: 6. CDR3 sequence: CSARDRTSGRPNEQFF. CDR3 in DNA: TGCAGTGCTAGAGATCGGACTAGCGGGAGACCGAATGAGCAGTTCTTC.

This clonotype appeared many times. V gene TRBV6-1 combines with J gene TRBJ2-1; TRBD2 matches at 12 bases. This CDR3 has 14 amino acids. From germline, CDR1 is MNHNS and CDR2 SASEGT. V was clipped by 2 bases and J by 7 bases; unmatched bases: 0. CDR3 DNA: TGTGCCAGCAGTGAACTAGCGGGAGGGAATGAGCAGTTCTTC. Translating gives CASSELAGGNEQFF.

V is TRBV29-1 and J is TRBJ2-7; D possibly corresponds to TRBD1 (6 bases). This CDR3 is built from 18 residues. Per germline, CDR1 SQVTM and CDR2 ANQGSEA. V was shortened by 5 bases and J by 5 bases, with 31 bases between the two germline ends. The CDR3, as DNA: TGCAGCGTTCGAACCGCCGAGGGGGAGAAGACTCATTCAGACGAGCAGTACTTC. Its translation is CSVRTAEGEKTHSDEQYF.

This sequence joins TRBV20-1 and TRBJ1-6; 8 nucleotides agree with TRBD1. Trimming at V came to 6 bases and at J to 5 bases, leaving 3 bases not matched to a gene. From germline, CDR1 is DFQATT and CDR2 SNEGSKA (reference sequence). The CDR3 runs 13 residues. Here the CDR3 reads CSAGTGDNSPLHF. CDR3 coding DNA: TGCAGTGCCGGGACAGGAGATAATTCACCCCTCCACTTT.

The chain carries TRBV20-1 and TRBJ2-1; TRBD2 aligns across 9 bases. CDR1 and CDR2 from the germline V gene are DFQATT and SNEGSKA (reference sequence). The CDR3 has 14 amino acids. Unmatched junction bases numbered 4, after V lost 3 bases and J lost 4 bases. This CDR3 reads CSASTSGLYNEQFF. CDR3 DNA sequence: TGCAGTGCTAGTACTAGCGGGTTATACAATGAGCAGTTCTTC.

This clonotype was counted at least ten times. This chain connects TRBV19 to TRBJ2-7; D possibly corresponds to TRBD1 (5 bases). The germline V and J ends were trimmed by 8 bases and 6 bases, with 17 bases remaining between them. The germline CDR1 and CDR2 sequences are LNHDA and SQIVND (reference sequence). The length of the CDR3 is 13 residues. The DNA for the CDR3 is TGTGCCAGTTCGAGTACAGGCAATGGCGAGCAGTACGTC. Protein sequence: CASSSTGNGEQYV.

This clonotype was seen repeatedly, ten times or more. The CDR3: CSARTGTGDSNTEAFF. CDR3 nucleotide sequence: TGCAGTGCTAGAACCGGGACAGGGGATAGTAACACTGAAGCTTTCTTT. The rearrangement uses TRBV20-1 and TRBJ1-1; TRBD1 aligns across 10 bases. The CDR3 extends over 16 amino acids. V was clipped by 2 bases and J by 2 bases; unmatched bases: 8. Germline loops: CDR1 DFQATT, CDR2 SNEGSKA (reference sequence).

This clonotype has only a few counts. V usage is TRBV6-5 and J usage is TRBJ2-7, with D possibly TRBD1 on 5 matching bases. Trimming left V 9 bases short and J 1 base short, with 7 bases between. The CDR3 is 11 residues long. Per germline, CDR1 MNHEY and CDR2 SVGAGI. In DNA form, the CDR3 reads TGTGCCAGTAGGGGTTCCTACGAGCAGTACTTC. It codes for CASRGSYEQYF.

About this clonotype: This could be a read error, since a much larger clone is one nucleotide away. J is TRBJ2-1 and V is TRBV19; 11 bases line up with TRBD2. The CDR3 runs 15 residues. CDR1 is LNHDA, CDR2 SQIVND, per germline (reference sequence). The CDR3 loop reads CANSIWTSGSNEQFF. CDR3 nucleotides: TGTGCCAATAGTATCTGGACTAGCGGGTCCAATGAGCAGTTCTTC.

The chain is built from TRBV7-2 and TRBJ2-7; 10 bases are shared with TRBD2. V lost 5 bases and J lost 2; bases outside the gene matches: 6. CDR3 length: 15 residues. Germline V gives CDR1 SGHTA, CDR2 FQGNSA. The CDR3, as DNA: TGTGCCAGCAGCGGACGGACTAGCGGAGCCTACGAGCAGTACTTC. The encoded protein is CASSGRTSGAYEQYF.

The rearrangement uses TRBV10-3 and TRBJ2-7; 7 bases match TRBD1. The germline gives CDR1 ENHRY, CDR2 SYGVKD. The CDR3 sequence is 15 residues long. V lost 4 bases and J lost 1; bases outside the gene matches: 7. The CDR3: CAISGDSLGSYEQYF. CDR3 sequence (DNA): TGTGCCATCAGTGGGGACAGCCTGGGGTCCTACGAGCAGTACTTC.

This rearrangement joins TRBV7-9 to TRBJ1-1, with D unresolved. The CDR3 runs to 12 residues. The germline V gene encodes CDR1 SEHNR and CDR2 FQNEAQ (reference sequence). Trimming shortened V by 5 bases and J by 13 bases, and 17 bases separated the two germline ends. The CDR3 loop is CASSPDGLEDFF. The CDR3 bases are TGTGCCAGCAGCCCGGACGGACTTGAGGATTTCTTT.

This clonotype was counted between two and nine times. The V and J genes are TRBV19 and TRBJ2-1, with 11 nucleotides matching TRBD2. In germline, CDR1 is LNHDA, CDR2 SQIVND (reference sequence). Trimming took 5 bases from V and 9 from J; bases not matched to a gene: 6. The CDR3 has 14 amino acids. CDR3 nucleotide sequence: TGTGCCAGTAGTCTCACTAGCGGGAGTGTTGAGCAGTTCTTC. The encoded protein is CASSLTSGSVEQFF.

The V and J genes are TRBV10-2 and TRBJ2-7, with 7 bases identical to TRBD2. With 0 bases clipped from V and 7 bases from J, the junction kept 9 bases outside the gene matches. The CDR3 has 15 amino acids. The germline CDR1 and CDR2 sequences are WSHSY and SAAADI. The CDR3: CASSESEGGPREQYF. The DNA for the CDR3 is TGCGCCAGCAGTGAGTCGGAGGGAGGGCCGAGGGAGCAGTACTTC.

About this clonotype itself: This may be a read error: a much more frequent sequence differs by one nucleotide. This rearrangement joins TRBV2 to TRBJ2-1, with a weak D call TRBD1 (7 bases). Germline V gives CDR1 SNHLY, CDR2 FYNNEI. This CDR3 comprises 14 residues. V was trimmed by 8 bases and J by 4 bases, leaving 15 bases between them. CDR3 bases: TGTGCCAGCCGGACCCCAGGGGGGTACAATGAGCAGTTCTTC. Amino acids: CASRTPGGYNEQFF.

The chain links TRBV15 to TRBJ2-5; 10 positions agree with TRBD2. TRBJ2-1 matches the DNA end more closely, so the J call is doubtful. Germline loops: CDR1 LNHNV, CDR2 YYDKDF (reference sequence). The CDR3 is made up of 17 amino acids. The CDR3 loop is CATSRGVLAGVDNEQFF. CDR3 coding DNA: TGTGCCACCAGCAGAGGGGTTCTAGCGGGAGTTGACAATGAGCAGTTCTTC.

In its sample, this clonotype was seen many times. The chain has TRBV7-2 and TRBJ2-3; D ambiguous. The V gene's germline CDR1 is SGHTA and CDR2 FQGNSA. The germline V and J ends were trimmed by 6 bases and 8 bases, with 15 bases remaining between them. CDR3 size: 13 residues. The CDR3 sequence is CASSYHYEVTQYF. The CDR3 DNA follows: TGTGCCAGCAGTTACCATTACGAAGTTACGCAGTATTTT. Supplemented by reference TRBV7-2 and TRBJ2-3, the full variable domain reads GAGVSQSPSNKVTEKGKDVELRCDPISGHTALYWYRQSLGQGLEFLIYFQGNSAPDKSGLPSDRFSAERTGGSVSTLTIQRTQQEDSAVYLCASSYHYEVTQYFGPGTRLTVL.